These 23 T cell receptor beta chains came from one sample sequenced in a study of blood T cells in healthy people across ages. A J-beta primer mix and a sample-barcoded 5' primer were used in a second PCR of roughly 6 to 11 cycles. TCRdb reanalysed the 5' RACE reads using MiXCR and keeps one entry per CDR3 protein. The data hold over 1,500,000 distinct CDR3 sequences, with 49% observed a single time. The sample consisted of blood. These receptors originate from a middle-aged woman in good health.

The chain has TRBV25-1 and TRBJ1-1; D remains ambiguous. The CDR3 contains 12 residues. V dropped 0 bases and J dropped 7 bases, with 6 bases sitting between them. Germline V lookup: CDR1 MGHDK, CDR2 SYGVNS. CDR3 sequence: CASSEYGSEAFF. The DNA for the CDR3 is TGTGCCAGCAGTGAATATGGGAGTGAAGCTTTCTTT.

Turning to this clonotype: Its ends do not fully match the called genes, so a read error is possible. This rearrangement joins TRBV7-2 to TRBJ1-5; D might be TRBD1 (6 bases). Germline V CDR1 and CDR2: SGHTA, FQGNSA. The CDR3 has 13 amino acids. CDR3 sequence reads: CASSLQGNQLQHF. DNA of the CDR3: TGTGCCAGCAGCTTACAGGGGAATCAGCTCCAGCATTTT.

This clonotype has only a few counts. In DNA, the CDR3 is TGTGCCAGCAGTGAGGCGGGGGGCTGGGATACGCAGTATTTT. This encodes CASSEAGGWDTQYF. V is TRBV25-1 and J is TRBJ2-3; 8 nucleotides agree with TRBD2. CDR3 length: 14 amino acids. The junction had 5 bases not matched to a gene; V was cut back by 3 bases and J by 6 bases. The germline V gene has CDR1 MGHDK and CDR2 SYGVNS.

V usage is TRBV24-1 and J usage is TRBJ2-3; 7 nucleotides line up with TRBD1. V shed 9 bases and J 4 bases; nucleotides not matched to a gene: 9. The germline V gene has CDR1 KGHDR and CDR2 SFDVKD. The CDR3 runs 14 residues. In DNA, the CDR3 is TGTGCCACCGCCCGGGACAGCCCTGCAGATACGCAGTATTTT. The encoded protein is CATARDSPADTQYF.

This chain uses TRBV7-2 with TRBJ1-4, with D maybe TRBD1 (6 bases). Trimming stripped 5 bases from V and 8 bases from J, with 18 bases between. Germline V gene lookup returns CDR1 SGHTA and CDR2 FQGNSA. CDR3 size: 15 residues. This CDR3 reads CASSPGGGVGEKLFF. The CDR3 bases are TGTGCCAGCAGCCCCGGAGGGGGGGTTGGGGAAAAACTGTTTTTT.

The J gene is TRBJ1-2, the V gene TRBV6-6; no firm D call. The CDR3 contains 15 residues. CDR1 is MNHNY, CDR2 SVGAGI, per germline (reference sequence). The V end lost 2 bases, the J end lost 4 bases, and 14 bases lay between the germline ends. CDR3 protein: CASSYGGGSSYGYTF. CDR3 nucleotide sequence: TGTGCCAGCAGTTACGGTGGAGGGTCCTCCTATGGCTACACCTTC.

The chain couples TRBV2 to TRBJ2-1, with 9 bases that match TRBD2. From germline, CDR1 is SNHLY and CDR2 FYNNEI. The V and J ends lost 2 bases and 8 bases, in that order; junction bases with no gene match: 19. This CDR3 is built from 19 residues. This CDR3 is CASSETGGAFLLAGHEQFF. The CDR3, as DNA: TGTGCCAGCAGTGAAACGGGGGGGGCCTTCCTACTAGCGGGTCATGAGCAGTTCTTC.

The CDR3 DNA reads as TGCGCCAGCAGCCTGGGACTAGTCATTGAGACCCAGTACTTC. Its translation is CASSLGLVIETQYF. The V gene is TRBV5-1, the J gene TRBJ2-5; 8 bases fit TRBD2. CDR3 length equals 14 residues. CDR1 and CDR2 from the germline V gene are SGHRS and YFSETQ. V lost 4 bases and J lost 5; bases outside the gene matches: 7.

The CDR3 region has the DNA TGTGCCAGCAGCTTAGGTTTCGGCTTCGGGGACGAGCAGTACTTC. Encoded protein: CASSLGFGFGDEQYF. This chain joins TRBV11-2 and TRBJ2-7, with D maybe TRBD2 (5 bases). This CDR3 is 15 amino acids long. V dropped 1 base and J dropped 5 bases, with 15 bases sitting between them. Germline V gives CDR1 SGHAT, CDR2 FQNNGV. Supplemented by reference TRBV11-2 and TRBJ2-7, the full variable domain reads EAGVAQSPRYKIIEKRQSVAFWCNPISGHATLYWYQQILGQGPKLLIQFQNNGVVDDSQLPKDRFSAERLKGVDSTLKIQPAKLEDSAVYLCASSLGFGFGDEQYFGPGTRLTVT.

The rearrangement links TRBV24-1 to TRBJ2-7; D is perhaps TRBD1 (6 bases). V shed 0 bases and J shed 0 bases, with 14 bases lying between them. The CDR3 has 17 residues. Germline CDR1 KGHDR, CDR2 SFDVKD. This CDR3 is CATSDLLRQASSYEQYF. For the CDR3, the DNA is TGTGCCACCAGTGATTTGCTCAGACAGGCGAGCTCCTACGAGCAGTACTTC.

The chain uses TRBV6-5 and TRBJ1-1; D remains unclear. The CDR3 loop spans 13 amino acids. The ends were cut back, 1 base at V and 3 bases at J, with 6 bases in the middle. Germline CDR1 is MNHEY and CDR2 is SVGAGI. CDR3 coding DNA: TGTGCCAGCAGTTACTTGGGCTACACTGAAGCTTTCTTT. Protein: CASSYLGYTEAFF.

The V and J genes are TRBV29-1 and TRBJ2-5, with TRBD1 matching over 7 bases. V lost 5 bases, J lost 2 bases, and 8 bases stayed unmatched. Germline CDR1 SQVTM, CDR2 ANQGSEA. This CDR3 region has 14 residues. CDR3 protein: CSVRLRDRQETQYF. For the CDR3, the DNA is TGCAGCGTTCGTCTCCGGGACAGACAAGAGACCCAGTACTTC.

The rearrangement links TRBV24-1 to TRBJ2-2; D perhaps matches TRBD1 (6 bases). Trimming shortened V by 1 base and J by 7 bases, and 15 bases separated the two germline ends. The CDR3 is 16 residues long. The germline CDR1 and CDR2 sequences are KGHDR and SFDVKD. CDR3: CATSDFRAGVGGELFF. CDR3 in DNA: TGTGCCACCAGTGATTTTAGAGCAGGGGTAGGCGGGGAGCTGTTTTTT.

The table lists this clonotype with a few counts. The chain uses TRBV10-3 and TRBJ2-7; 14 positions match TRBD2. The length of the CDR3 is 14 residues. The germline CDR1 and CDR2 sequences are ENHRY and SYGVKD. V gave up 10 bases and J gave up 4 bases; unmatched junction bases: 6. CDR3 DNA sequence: TGTGCCACGACGGGACTAGCGGGGGAGTACGAGCAGTACTTC. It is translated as CATTGLAGEYEQYF.

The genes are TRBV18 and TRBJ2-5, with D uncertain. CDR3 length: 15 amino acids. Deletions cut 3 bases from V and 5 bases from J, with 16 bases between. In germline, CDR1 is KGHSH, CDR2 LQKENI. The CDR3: CASSPPLGNGETQYF. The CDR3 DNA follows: TGTGCCAGCTCACCGCCCCTAGGGAACGGGGAGACCCAGTACTTC.

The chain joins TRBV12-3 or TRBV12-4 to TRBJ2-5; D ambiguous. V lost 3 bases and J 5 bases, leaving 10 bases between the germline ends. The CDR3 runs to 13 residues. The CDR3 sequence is CASSFYGAETQYF. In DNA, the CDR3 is TGTGCCAGCAGTTTTTATGGAGCGGAGACCCAGTACTTC.

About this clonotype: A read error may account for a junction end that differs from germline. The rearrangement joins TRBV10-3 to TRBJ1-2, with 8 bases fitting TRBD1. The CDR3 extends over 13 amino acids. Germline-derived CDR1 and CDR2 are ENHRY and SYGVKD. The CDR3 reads CAISDPDREGCTF. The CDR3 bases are TGTGCCATCAGTGATCCGGACAGGGAAGGCTGCACCTTC.

The CDR3: CASSTRGSGQTQYF. DNA of the CDR3: TGTGCCAGTAGTACGCGGGGGTCGGGACAGACCCAGTACTTC. V and J are TRBV19 and TRBJ2-5, with 7 bases lining up with TRBD2. CDR3 length: 14 residues. V trimming: 4 bases; J trimming: 6 bases; junction bases outside the gene matches: 8. The germline gives CDR1 LNHDA, CDR2 SQIVND (reference sequence).

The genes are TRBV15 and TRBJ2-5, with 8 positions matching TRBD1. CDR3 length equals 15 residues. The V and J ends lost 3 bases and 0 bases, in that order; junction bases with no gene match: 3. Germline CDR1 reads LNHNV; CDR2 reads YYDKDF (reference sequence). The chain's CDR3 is CATSRMGQDQETQYF. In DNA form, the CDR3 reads TGTGCCACCAGCAGGATGGGACAGGACCAAGAGACCCAGTACTTC.

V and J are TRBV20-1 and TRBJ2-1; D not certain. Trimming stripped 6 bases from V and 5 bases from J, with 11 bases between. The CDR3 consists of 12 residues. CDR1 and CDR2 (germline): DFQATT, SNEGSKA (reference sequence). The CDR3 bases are TGCAGTGCCACTGATAGAGACAATGAGCAGTTCTTC. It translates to CSATDRDNEQFF.

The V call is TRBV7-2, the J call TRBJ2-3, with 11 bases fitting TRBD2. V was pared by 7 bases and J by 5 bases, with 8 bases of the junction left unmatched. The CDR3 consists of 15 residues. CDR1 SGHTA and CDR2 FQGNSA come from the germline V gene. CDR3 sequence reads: CASNEGTSGGDTQYF. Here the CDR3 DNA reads TGTGCCAGCAACGAAGGGACTAGCGGTGGAGATACGCAGTATTTT.

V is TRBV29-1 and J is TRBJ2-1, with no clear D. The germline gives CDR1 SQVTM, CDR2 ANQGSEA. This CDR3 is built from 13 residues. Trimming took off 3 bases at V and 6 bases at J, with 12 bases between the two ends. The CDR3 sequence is CSVDRLTGNEQFF. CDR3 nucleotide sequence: TGCAGCGTTGACAGGTTAACCGGCAATGAGCAGTTCTTC.

The CDR3 DNA is TGTGCCAGCAGCTTGGGCACACCTCATGCCAACGTCCTGACTTTC. Amino acid sequence: CASSLGTPHANVLTF. The gene calls are TRBV5-6 and TRBJ2-6; D is ambiguous. Trimming stripped 0 bases from V and 7 bases from J, with 11 bases between. Germline assignment: CDR1 SGHDT and CDR2 YYEEEE. The length of the CDR3 is 15 residues.